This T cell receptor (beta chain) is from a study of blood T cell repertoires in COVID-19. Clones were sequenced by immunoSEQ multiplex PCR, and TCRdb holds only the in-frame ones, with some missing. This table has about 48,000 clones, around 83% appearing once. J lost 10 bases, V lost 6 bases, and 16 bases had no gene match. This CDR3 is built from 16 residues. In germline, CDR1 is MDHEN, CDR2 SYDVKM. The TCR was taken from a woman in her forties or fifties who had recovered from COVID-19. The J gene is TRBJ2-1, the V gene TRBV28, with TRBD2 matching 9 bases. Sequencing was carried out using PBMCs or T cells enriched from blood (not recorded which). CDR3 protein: CASRAGLAKRFGEQFF. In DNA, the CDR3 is TGTGCCAGCAGGGCGGGACTAGCTAAGAGGTTTGGCGAGCAGTTCTTC.